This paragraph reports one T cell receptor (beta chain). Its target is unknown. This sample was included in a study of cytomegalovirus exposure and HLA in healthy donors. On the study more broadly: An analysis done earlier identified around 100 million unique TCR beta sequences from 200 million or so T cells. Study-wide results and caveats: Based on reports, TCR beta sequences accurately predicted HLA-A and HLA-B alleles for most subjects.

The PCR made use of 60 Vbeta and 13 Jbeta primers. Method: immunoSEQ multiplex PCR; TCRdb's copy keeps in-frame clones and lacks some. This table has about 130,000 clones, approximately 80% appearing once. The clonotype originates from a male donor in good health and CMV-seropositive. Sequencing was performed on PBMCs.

CDR3 DNA sequence: TGCAGCGTTGCAGCGGGGTACGAGCAGTACTTC. Residues: CSVAAGYEQYF. The chain couples TRBV29-1 to TRBJ2-7, with TRBD2 identical over 7 bases. This CDR3 contains 11 residues. In germline, CDR1 is SQVTM, CDR2 ANQGSEA. J lost 4 bases, V lost 4 bases, and 1 base had no gene match.